Below are 23 T cell receptor beta chains sequenced from a single sample in a study of cytomegalovirus exposure and HLA in healthy donors. The PCR used 60 Vbeta and 13 Jbeta primers. Data came from immunoSEQ multiplex PCR; TCRdb stores just in-frame clones and leaves some out. The table records some 140,000 clones, around 85% of them present only once. The sequencing input was PBMCs. These TCRs come from a woman younger than 45 in good health and CMV-seropositive.

CDR3 coding DNA: TGTGCCAGCAGCGAGCTCCCCTTAGCGGGGGCTTTCTACAATGAGCAGTTCTTC. Protein: CASSELPLAGAFYNEQFF. The rearrangement joins TRBV9 to TRBJ2-1, with 9 bases fitting TRBD2. Germline CDR1 and CDR2: SGDLS and YYNGEE. The V segment lost 3 bases and the J segment 3 bases; nucleotides outside the gene matches: 13. The CDR3 loop spans 18 amino acids.

The gene calls are TRBV11-2 and TRBJ2-5; 10 bases match TRBD2. Germline lookup yields CDR1 SGHAT and CDR2 FQNNGV. The CDR3 runs to 16 residues. The V gene end was trimmed by 7 bases and the J gene end by 4 bases; junction bases not matched to a gene: 12. The CDR3 here is CASTLGASGSAETQYF. CDR3 nucleotides: TGTGCCAGCACCCTAGGGGCTAGCGGGAGTGCAGAGACCCAGTACTTC.

Regarding this clone: One junction end does not reproduce the germline sequence, and a read error may be involved. This sequence joins TRBV5-8 and TRBJ1-5; 9 bases are a match to TRBD1. The CDR3 runs to 11 residues. Germline CDR1 and CDR2: SGHTS and YDEGEE. The DNA of the CDR3 is TGTGCCAGCAGCTTGGTACAGGGGGCGAATTTT. Translated: CASSLVQGANF.

This chain uses TRBV6-1 with TRBJ1-5; D not resolved. The CDR3 runs 14 residues. V was shortened by 3 bases and J by 4 bases, with 10 bases between the two germline ends. CDR1 is MNHNS and CDR2 is SASEGT in the germline V gene. The DNA for the CDR3 is TGTGCCAGCAGTGACAACCCGGGGAATCAGCCCCAGCATTTT. This encodes CASSDNPGNQPQHF.

V is TRBV11-2 and J is TRBJ2-7; D not certain. Germline-derived CDR1 and CDR2 are SGHAT and FQNNGV. The CDR3 extends over 16 amino acids. Trimming shortened V by 1 base and J by 0 bases, and 13 bases separated the two germline ends. The CDR3 reads CASSLGSVLSSYEQYF. The CDR3 DNA follows: TGTGCCAGCAGCTTAGGGTCCGTACTATCCTCCTACGAGCAGTACTTC.

This clone was detected only a few times. The rearrangement joins TRBV6-1 to TRBJ2-3; D might be TRBD2 (6 bases). In germline, CDR1 is MNHNS, CDR2 SASEGT. Deletions cut 1 base from V and 6 bases from J, with 20 bases between. The CDR3 runs to 17 residues. CDR3 sequence (DNA): TGTGCCAGCAGTGAAGTGGGGTGGGGCGGGATGTCGGATACGCAGTATTTT. This gives the protein CASSEVGWGGMSDTQYF.

The CDR3 loop reads CASGVTGTSNTEAFF. DNA of the CDR3: TGTGCCAGCGGCGTCACAGGTACCTCGAACACTGAAGCTTTCTTT. This sequence joins TRBV28 and TRBJ1-1, with a weak D call TRBD1 (5 bases). Germline CDR1 reads MDHEN; CDR2 reads SYDVKM. The V gene lost 8 bases and the J gene lost 1 base, with 17 bases spanning the gap. The CDR3 contains 15 residues.

The gene calls are TRBV18 and TRBJ2-7, with 10 nucleotides matching TRBD2. V shed 6 bases, J shed 0 bases, and the junction held 14 bases outside the gene matches. Germline CDR1 reads KGHSH; CDR2 reads LQKENI. CDR3 size: 18 residues. For the CDR3, the DNA is TGTGCCAGCTCCCACTCCCTTAGCGGGAGGCTCGGCTCCTACGAGCAGTACTTC. It encodes CASSHSLSGRLGSYEQYF.

In this sample, this clone turned up a few times. The gene calls are TRBV21-1 and TRBJ2-3; TRBD1 is the table's D call, not checked against the DNA. TRBV21-1 is a listed pseudogene. The CDR3 is 11 residues long. This chain's CDR3 is CASRGTATQYF. The CDR3 region has the DNA TGTGCCAGCAGGGGGACAGCGACGCAGTATTTT.

This clone occurred once. The chain links TRBV6-5 to TRBJ2-7, with a possible D match to TRBD1 (6 bases). The CDR3 loop spans 15 amino acids. The germline V and J ends were trimmed by 6 bases and 0 bases, with 15 bases remaining between them. Germline CDR1 reads MNHEY; CDR2 reads SVGAGI. As DNA, the CDR3 is TGTGCCAGCAGAGCCACAGGGTACATCTCCTACGAGCAGTACTTC. Protein sequence: CASRATGYISYEQYF.

This clone was seen only once. J is TRBJ2-7 and V is TRBV21-1; the D call in the table, TRBD1, was not verified against the DNA. TRBV21-1 is reported as a pseudogene. The CDR3 is 17 amino acids. The CDR3 reads CASSTCRGSEGIYEQYF. The CDR3 coding sequence is TGTGCCAGCAGCACCTGCAGGGGGTCCGAGGGCATCTACGAGCAGTACTTC.

V usage is TRBV9 and J usage is TRBJ2-5, with 7 bases identical to TRBD2. The V gene's germline CDR1 is SGDLS and CDR2 YYNGEE. The CDR3 runs 15 residues. V was pared by 2 bases and J by 5 bases, with 9 bases of the junction left unmatched. This CDR3 reads CASSVAGLFWETQYF. The CDR3 nucleotides are TGTGCCAGCAGCGTCGCGGGACTATTCTGGGAGACCCAGTACTTC. Using reference TRBV9 and TRBJ2-5 for the parts outside the CDR3, the full variable domain is DSGVTQTPKHLITATGQRVTLRCSPRSGDLSVYWYQQSLDQGLQFLIQYYNGEERAKGNILERFSAQQFPDLHSELNLSSLELGDSALYFCASSVAGLFWETQYFGPGTRLLVL.

The chain recombines TRBV5-1 with TRBJ1-2; tentative D call: TRBD1 (6 bases). V lost 3 bases and J lost 6, with 18 bases in between. Per the germline V gene, CDR1 is SGHRS and CDR2 is YFSETQ. The CDR3 is made up of 15 amino acids. The chain's CDR3 is CASSSGGAQRHGYTF. The CDR3 DNA is TGCGCCAGCAGCTCTGGGGGGGCCCAGCGGCATGGCTACACCTTC.

This sequence joins TRBV11-2 and TRBJ1-5; D not certain. Germline lookup yields CDR1 SGHAT and CDR2 FQNNGV. V lost 1 base to trimming and J lost 3 bases, with 10 bases between them. This CDR3 has 15 residues. CDR3: CASSLGFGTNQPQHF. The CDR3 nucleotides are TGTGCCAGCAGCTTAGGGTTTGGCACCAATCAGCCCCAGCATTTT.

The chain links TRBV5-1 to TRBJ1-1, with 8 nucleotides matching TRBD1. Per germline, CDR1 SGHRS and CDR2 YFSETQ. This CDR3 spans 14 amino acids. J was trimmed by 10 bases and V by 2 bases; bases with no gene match: 10. CDR3 sequence reads: CASSFTQGAHRAFF. The CDR3 DNA is TGCGCCAGCAGCTTTACCCAGGGGGCGCATCGAGCTTTCTTT.

V is TRBV4-1 and J is TRBJ2-7; 12 bases match TRBD1. The length of the CDR3 is 16 residues. V lost 4 bases and J lost 3; bases outside the gene matches: 7. CDR1 and CDR2 (germline): MGHRA, YSYEKL. The CDR3 nucleotides read TGCGCCAGCAGCCCCCCTGGGACAGGGGGCTTCTACGAGCAGTACTTC. Translation: CASSPPGTGGFYEQYF.

This clone has just a few counts. V and J are TRBV29-1 and TRBJ1-3; D ambiguous. The length of the CDR3 is 12 residues. Looked up from germline, CDR1 is SQVTM and CDR2 is ANQGSEA. The ends were cut back, 6 bases at V and 0 bases at J, with 6 bases in the middle. CDR3 sequence reads: CSVTVSGNTIYF. In DNA, the CDR3 is TGCAGCGTAACAGTCTCTGGAAACACCATATATTTT.

The chain couples TRBV7-9 to TRBJ2-5; D remains ambiguous. This CDR3 has 13 residues. Per germline, CDR1 SEHNR and CDR2 FQNEAQ (reference sequence). V was shortened by 5 bases and J by 2 bases, with 9 bases between the two germline ends. The CDR3 reads CASSRSQQETQYF. As DNA, the CDR3 is TGTGCCAGCAGCAGGTCACAGCAAGAGACCCAGTACTTC.

The chain couples TRBV19 to TRBJ2-7, with 13 bases identical to TRBD2. This CDR3 is 16 amino acids long. The trim removed 3 bases at V and 5 bases at J, leaving 7 bases unmatched. The germline V gene has CDR1 LNHDA and CDR2 SQIVND (reference sequence). This CDR3 reads CASSIGLAGVRDEQYF. The CDR3 DNA reads TGTGCCAGTAGTATTGGACTAGCGGGGGTCCGGGACGAGCAGTACTTC.

The genes are TRBV6-5 and TRBJ2-7; 8 nucleotides align to TRBD1. V shed 0 bases, J shed 7 bases, and the junction held 5 bases outside the gene matches. Germline V lookup: CDR1 MNHEY, CDR2 SVGAGI. The CDR3 covers 14 residues. The CDR3 loop reads CASSYSGTGLEQYF. CDR3 DNA sequence: TGTGCCAGCAGTTACTCCGGGACAGGATTAGAGCAGTACTTC.

This clone was observed a single time. The chain has TRBV15 and TRBJ2-1, with TRBD1 identical over 9 bases. V shed 5 bases, J shed 2 bases, and the junction held 16 bases outside the gene matches. This CDR3 comprises 19 residues. The germline V gene encodes CDR1 LNHNV and CDR2 YYDKDF (reference sequence). The CDR3: CATSPRDRVPPGTYNEQFF. CDR3 DNA sequence: TGTGCCACCAGCCCCCGGGACAGGGTCCCACCCGGGACCTACAATGAGCAGTTCTTC.

Concerning this clone itself: One junction end disagrees with the germline gene, perhaps due to a read error. The chain uses TRBV19 and TRBJ1-1, with a possible D match to TRBD1 (6 bases). Germline V gives CDR1 LNHDA, CDR2 SQIVND (reference sequence). This CDR3 has 15 residues. Here the CDR3 reads CASSQPNRVGTGAFF. CDR3 in DNA: TGTGCCAGTAGTCAGCCCAACAGGGTTGGCACTGGAGCTTTCTTT.

The chain links TRBV5-4 to TRBJ1-1; 7 nucleotides align to TRBD1. Germline V lookup: CDR1 SGHNT, CDR2 YYREEE (reference sequence). CDR3 length equals 15 residues. Trimming cost V 3 bases and J 1 base; bases outside gene matches: 6. The CDR3 protein is CASSSRQGQNTEAFF. The CDR3 DNA is TGTGCCAGCAGCTCCCGACAGGGCCAGAACACTGAAGCTTTCTTT.